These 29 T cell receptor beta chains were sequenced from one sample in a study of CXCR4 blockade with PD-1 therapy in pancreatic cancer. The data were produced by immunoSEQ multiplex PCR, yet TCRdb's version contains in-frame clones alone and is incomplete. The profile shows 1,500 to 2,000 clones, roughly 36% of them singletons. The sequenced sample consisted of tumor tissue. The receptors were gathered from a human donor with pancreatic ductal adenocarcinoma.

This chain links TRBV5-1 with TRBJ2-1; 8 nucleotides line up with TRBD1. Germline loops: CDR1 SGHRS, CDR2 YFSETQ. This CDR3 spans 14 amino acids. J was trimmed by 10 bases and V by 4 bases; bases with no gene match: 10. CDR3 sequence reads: CASSPMTGVQEQFF. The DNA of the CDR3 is TGCGCCAGCAGCCCAATGACAGGGGTCCAAGAGCAGTTCTTC.

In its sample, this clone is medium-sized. This CDR3 reads CASSVTSGSSYEQYF. The CDR3 nucleotides are TGTGCCAGCAGCGTGACTAGCGGGAGCTCCTACGAGCAGTACTTC. The chain combines TRBV11-3 with TRBJ2-7; 12 positions match TRBD2. This CDR3 has 15 residues. Germline CDR1 and CDR2: SGHNT and YENEEA. J was trimmed by 0 bases and V by 5 bases; bases with no gene match: 2.

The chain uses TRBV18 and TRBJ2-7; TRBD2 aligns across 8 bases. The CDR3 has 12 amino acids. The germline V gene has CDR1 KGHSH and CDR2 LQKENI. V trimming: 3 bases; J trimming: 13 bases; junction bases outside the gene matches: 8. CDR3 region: CASSPPGGGKYF. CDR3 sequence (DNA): TGTGCCAGCTCACCCCCCGGGGGGGGTAAATACTTC.

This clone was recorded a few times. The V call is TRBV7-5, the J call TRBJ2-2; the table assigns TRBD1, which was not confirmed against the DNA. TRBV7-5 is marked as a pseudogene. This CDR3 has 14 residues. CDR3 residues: CASSLQGATGELFF. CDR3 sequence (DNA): TGTGCCAGCAGCCTTCAGGGGGCTACCGGGGAGCTGTTTTTT.

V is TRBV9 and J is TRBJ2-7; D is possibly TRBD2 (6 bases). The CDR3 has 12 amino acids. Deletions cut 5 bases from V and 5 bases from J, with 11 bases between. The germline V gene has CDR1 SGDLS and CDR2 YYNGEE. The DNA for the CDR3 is TGTGCCAGCAGTGGAGGGGACCACGAGCAGTACTTC. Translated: CASSGGDHEQYF. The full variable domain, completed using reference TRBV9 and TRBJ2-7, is DSGVTQTPKHLITATGQRVTLRCSPRSGDLSVYWYQQSLDQGLQFLIQYYNGEERAKGNILERFSAQQFPDLHSELNLSSLELGDSALYFCASSGGDHEQYFGPGTRLTVT.

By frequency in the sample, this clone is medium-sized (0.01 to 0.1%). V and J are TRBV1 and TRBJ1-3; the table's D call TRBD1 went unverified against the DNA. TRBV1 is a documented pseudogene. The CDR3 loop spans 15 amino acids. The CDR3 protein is CASSQATGTGNTIYF. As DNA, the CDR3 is TGCGCCAGCAGCCAAGCAACAGGGACTGGAAACACCATATATTTT.

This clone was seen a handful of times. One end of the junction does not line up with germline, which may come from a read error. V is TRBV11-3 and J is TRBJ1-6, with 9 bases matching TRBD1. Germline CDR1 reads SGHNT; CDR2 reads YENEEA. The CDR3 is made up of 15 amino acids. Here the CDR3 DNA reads TGTGCCAGCAGCTCGACAGGGGGTAATAACTCACCCCTCCACTTT. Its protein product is CASSSTGGNNSPLHF.

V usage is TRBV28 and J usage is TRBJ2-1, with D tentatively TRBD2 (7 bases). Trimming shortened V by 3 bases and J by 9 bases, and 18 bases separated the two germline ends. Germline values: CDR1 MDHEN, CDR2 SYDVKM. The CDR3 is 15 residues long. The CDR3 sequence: CASSLAGGRRVEQFF. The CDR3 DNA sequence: TGTGCCAGCAGTTTGGCCGGGGGGCGGAGGGTTGAGCAGTTCTTC.

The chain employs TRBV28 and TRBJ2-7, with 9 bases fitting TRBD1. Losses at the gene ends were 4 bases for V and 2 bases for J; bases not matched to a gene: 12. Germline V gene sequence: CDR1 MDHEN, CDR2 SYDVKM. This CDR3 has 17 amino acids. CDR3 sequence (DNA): TGTGCCAGCAGTTCGCCCCTATCGGGACAGGGTACCTACGAGCAGTACTTC. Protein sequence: CASSSPLSGQGTYEQYF.

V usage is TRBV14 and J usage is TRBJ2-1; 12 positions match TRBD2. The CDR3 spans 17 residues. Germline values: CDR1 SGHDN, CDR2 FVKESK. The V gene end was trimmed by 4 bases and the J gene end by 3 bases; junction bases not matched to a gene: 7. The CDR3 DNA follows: TGTGCCAGCAGCCTCGGACTAGCGGGGTTGGGCTACAATGAGCAGTTCTTC. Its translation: CASSLGLAGLGYNEQFF.

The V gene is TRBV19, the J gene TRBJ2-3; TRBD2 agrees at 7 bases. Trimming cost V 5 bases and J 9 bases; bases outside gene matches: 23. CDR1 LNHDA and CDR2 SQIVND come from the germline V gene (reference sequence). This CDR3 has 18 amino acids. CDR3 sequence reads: CASSPLSRFAGEQATQYF. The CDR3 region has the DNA TGTGCCAGTAGTCCCCTGAGTAGATTTGCGGGGGAGCAGGCGACGCAGTATTTT.

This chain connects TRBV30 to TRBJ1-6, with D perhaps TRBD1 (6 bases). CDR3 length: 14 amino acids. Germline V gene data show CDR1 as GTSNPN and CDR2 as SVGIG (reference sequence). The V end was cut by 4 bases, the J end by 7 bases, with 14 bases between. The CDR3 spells CAWTPDRMNSPLHF. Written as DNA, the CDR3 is TGTGCCTGGACCCCCGACAGGATGAATTCACCCCTCCACTTT. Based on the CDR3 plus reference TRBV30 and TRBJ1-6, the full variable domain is SQTIHQWPATLVQPVGSPLSLECTVEGTSNPNLYWYRQAAGRGLQLLFYSVGIGQISSEVPQNLSASRPQDRQFILSSKKLLLSDSGFYLCAWTPDRMNSPLHFGNGTRLTVT.

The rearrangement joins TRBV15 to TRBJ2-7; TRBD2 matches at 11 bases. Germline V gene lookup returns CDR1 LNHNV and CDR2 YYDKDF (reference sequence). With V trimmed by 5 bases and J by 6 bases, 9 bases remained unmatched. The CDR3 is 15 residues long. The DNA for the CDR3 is TGTGCCACCAGCCCGGGGGGGCTAGCGGGAGGCGAGCAGTACTTC. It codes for CATSPGGLAGGEQYF.

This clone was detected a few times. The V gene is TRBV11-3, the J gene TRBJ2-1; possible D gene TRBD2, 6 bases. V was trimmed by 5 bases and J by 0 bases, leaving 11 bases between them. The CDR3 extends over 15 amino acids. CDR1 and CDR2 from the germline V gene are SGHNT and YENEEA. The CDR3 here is CASSGDFYSYNEQFF. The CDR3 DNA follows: TGTGCCAGCAGCGGGGACTTTTACTCCTACAATGAGCAGTTCTTC.

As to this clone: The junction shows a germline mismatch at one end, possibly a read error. CDR3 coding DNA: TGTGCCAGCAGCACCCCGGGACAGAATGGAGACACCATATATTTT. This sequence encodes CASSTPGQNGDTIYF. The chain couples TRBV28 to TRBJ1-3; 7 positions match TRBD1. The CDR3 length is 15 residues. Germline V gives CDR1 MDHEN, CDR2 SYDVKM.

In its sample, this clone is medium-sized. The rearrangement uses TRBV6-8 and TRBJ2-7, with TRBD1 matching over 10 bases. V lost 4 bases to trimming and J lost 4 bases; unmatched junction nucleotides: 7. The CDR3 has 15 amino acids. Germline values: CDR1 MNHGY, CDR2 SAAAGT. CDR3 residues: CASSSAGTGEYEQYF. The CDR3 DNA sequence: TGTGCCAGCAGTTCCGCCGGGACAGGGGAGTACGAGCAGTACTTC.

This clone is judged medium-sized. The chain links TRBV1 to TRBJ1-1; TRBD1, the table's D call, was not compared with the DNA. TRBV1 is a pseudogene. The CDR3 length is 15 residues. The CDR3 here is CASEQGHSANTEAFF. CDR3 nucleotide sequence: TGCGCCAGCGAACAGGGACACTCGGCCAACACTGAAGCTTTCTTT.

In DNA form, the CDR3 reads TGTGCCAGTAGTATAGGCGATATTTCCATTCAGTACTTC. The encoded protein is CASSIGDISIQYF. The V and J genes are TRBV19 and TRBJ2-4; D is unclear. V dropped 1 base and J dropped 9 bases, with 10 bases sitting between them. The CDR3 totals 13 residues. The germline gives CDR1 LNHDA, CDR2 SQIVND (reference sequence).

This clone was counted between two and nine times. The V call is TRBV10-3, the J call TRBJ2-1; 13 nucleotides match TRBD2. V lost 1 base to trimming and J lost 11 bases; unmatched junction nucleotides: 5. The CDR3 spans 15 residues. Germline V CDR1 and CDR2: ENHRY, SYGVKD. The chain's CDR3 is CAISEYGLAGVKQFF. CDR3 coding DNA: TGTGCCATCAGTGAGTATGGACTAGCGGGGGTTAAGCAGTTCTTC.

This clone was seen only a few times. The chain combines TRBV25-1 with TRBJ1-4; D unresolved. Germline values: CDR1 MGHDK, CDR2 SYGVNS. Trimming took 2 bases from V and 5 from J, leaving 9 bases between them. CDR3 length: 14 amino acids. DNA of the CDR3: TGTGCCAGCAGTGAAAGTAATAACAATGAAAAACTGTTTTTT. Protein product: CASSESNNNEKLFF.

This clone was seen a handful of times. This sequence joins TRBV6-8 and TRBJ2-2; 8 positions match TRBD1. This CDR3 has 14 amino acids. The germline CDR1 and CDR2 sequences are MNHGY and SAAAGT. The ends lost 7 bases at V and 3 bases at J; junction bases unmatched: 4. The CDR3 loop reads CASMTGEDTGELFF. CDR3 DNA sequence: TGTGCCAGCATGACAGGGGAGGACACCGGGGAGCTGTTTTTT.

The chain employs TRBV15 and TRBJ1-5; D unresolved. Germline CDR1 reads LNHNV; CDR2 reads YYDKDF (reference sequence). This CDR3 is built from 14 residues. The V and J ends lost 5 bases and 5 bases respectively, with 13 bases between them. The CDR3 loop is CATSRTWGDQPQHF. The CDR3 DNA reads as TGTGCCACCAGCCGGACCTGGGGAGATCAGCCCCAGCATTTT.

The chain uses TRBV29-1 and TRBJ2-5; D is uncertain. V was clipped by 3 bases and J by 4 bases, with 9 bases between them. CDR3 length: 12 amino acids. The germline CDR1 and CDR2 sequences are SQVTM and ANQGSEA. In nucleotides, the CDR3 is TGCAGCGTTGACGATAACTTAGAGACCCAGTACTTC. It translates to CSVDDNLETQYF.

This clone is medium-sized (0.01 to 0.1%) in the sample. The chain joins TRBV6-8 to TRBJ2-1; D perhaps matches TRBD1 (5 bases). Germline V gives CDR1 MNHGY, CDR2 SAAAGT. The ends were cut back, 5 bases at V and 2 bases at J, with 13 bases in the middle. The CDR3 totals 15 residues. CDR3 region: CASSQDTSAYNEQFF. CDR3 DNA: TGTGCCAGCAGTCAGGACACCTCCGCCTACAATGAGCAGTTCTTC.

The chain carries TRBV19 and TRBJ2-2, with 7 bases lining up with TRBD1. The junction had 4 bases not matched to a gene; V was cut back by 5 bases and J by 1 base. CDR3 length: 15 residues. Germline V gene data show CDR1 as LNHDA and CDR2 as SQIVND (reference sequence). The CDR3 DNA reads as TGTGCCAGTAGTTGGGACAGCTGGAACACCGGGGAGCTGTTTTTT. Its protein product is CASSWDSWNTGELFF.

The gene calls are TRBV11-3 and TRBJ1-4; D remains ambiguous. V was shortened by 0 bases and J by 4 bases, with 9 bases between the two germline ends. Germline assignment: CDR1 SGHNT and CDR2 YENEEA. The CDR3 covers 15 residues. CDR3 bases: TGTGCCAGCAGCTTAGACCCACCTTTTAATGAAAAACTGTTTTTT. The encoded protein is CASSLDPPFNEKLFF.

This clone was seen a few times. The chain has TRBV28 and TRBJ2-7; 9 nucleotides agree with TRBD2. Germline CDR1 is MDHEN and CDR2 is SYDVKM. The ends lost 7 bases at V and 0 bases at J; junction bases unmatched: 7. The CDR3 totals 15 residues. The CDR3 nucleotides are TGTGCCAGCACTAAGGGACTAGCAGACTCCTACGAGCAGTACTTC. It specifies CASTKGLADSYEQYF.

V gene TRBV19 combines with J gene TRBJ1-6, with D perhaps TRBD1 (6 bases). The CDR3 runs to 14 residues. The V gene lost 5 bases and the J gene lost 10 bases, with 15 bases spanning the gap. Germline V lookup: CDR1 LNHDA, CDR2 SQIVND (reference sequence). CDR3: CASSATGNGSPLHF. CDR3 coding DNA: TGTGCCAGTAGTGCCACAGGGAACGGGTCACCCCTCCACTTT.

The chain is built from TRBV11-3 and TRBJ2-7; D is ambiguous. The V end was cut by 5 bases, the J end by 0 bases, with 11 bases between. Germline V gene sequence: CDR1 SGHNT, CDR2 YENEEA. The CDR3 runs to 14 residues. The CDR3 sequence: CASSPWVSSYEQYF. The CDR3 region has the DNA TGTGCCAGCAGCCCCTGGGTCAGCTCCTACGAGCAGTACTTC.